These 2 T cell receptor beta chains share one sample of origin, sequenced in a study of CD8 T cells in Susac syndrome. With random hexamers, reverse transcription was performed on about 0.5 to 1 ug of RNA. TCRdb fed the immunoSEQ multiplex PCR reads into MiXCR, producing one record per CDR3 protein. This sample yields some 77,000 distinct CDR3 sequences, of which about 93% are seen a single time; 0.52% belongs to the top ten. The sequenced sample consisted of CD4+ T cells from PBMCs. These receptors came from a human donor with Susac syndrome.

The chain carries TRBV4-2 and TRBJ2-3; D may be TRBD2 (6 bases). Germline CDR1 is LGHNA and CDR2 is YNFKEQ. With 3 bases removed from V and 0 bases from J, the gap between germline ends came to 16 bases. The CDR3 spans 17 residues. CDR3 region: CASSQGPTRSSTDTQYF. CDR3 in DNA: TGTGCCAGCAGCCAGGGACCGACTAGGTCTAGCACAGATACGCAGTATTTT.

The rearrangement uses TRBV7-9 and TRBJ2-3; D is unclear. V was shortened by 1 base and J by 0 bases, with 17 bases between the two germline ends. Germline V gene lookup returns CDR1 SEHNR and CDR2 FQNEAQ (reference sequence). The CDR3 runs to 18 residues. The CDR3 region is CASSLVGVQYPSTDTQYF. The CDR3 DNA reads TGTGCCAGCAGCTTAGTTGGCGTACAGTACCCTAGCACAGATACGCAGTATTTT.